One and the same sample provided the 29 T cell receptor beta chains below, sequenced in a study of blood T cell repertoires in COVID-19. The method was immunoSEQ multiplex PCR; TCRdb's version includes in-frame clones alone and lacks a portion of them. The table shows fewer than 250,000 clones, with under 95% occurring only once. Sequenced input: peripheral blood. All receptors come from a man aged 30 to 39 with acute or convalescent COVID-19.

The CDR3 bases are TGTGCCAGCACCCAGAAACCGGGACACAGCACAGATACGCAGTATTTT. Translation gives CASTQKPGHSTDTQYF. The chain recombines TRBV27 with TRBJ2-3; D is possibly TRBD1 (6 bases). Trimming removed 7 bases at V and 0 bases at J, with 17 bases between. Germline V lookup: CDR1 MNHEY, CDR2 SMNVEV (reference sequence). The CDR3 is 16 amino acids.

CDR3 protein: CASSLFSSYEQYF. The CDR3 DNA follows: TGTGCCAGCAGTCTTTTTAGCTCCTACGAGCAGTACTTC. The J gene is TRBJ2-7, the V gene TRBV2; D unclear. V shed 5 bases and J shed 0 bases, with 8 bases lying between them. Germline V CDR1 and CDR2: SNHLY, FYNNEI. The CDR3 is 13 residues long.

This clone was seen a few times. This chain uses TRBV7-2 with TRBJ1-2; TRBD1 is a possible D gene (5 bases). Germline CDR1 SGHTA, CDR2 FQGNSA. V was clipped by 4 bases and J by 8 bases, with 17 bases between them. This CDR3 has 14 amino acids. CDR3 in amino acids: CASSSTQRGSGYTF. In nucleotides, the CDR3 is TGTGCCAGCAGCTCGACACAAAGGGGTTCCGGCTACACCTTC.

The rearrangement joins TRBV27 to TRBJ2-5; D is possibly TRBD1 (5 bases). V lost 4 bases and J lost 4, with 13 bases in between. Per the germline V gene, CDR1 is MNHEY and CDR2 is SMNVEV (reference sequence). The CDR3 has 14 amino acids. CDR3 DNA: TGTGCCAGCAGTTCGCGCAAAGGGGTAGAGACCCAGTACTTC. This codes for CASSSRKGVETQYF.

The chain has TRBV10-1 and TRBJ1-1; D uncertain. Trimming stripped 3 bases from V and 11 bases from J, with 16 bases between. The CDR3 spans 13 residues. The germline gives CDR1 WNHNN, CDR2 SYGVQD (reference sequence). CDR3 nucleotides: TGCGCCAGCAGTGACCCGGGAAAAGCGGAGGCTTTCTTT. Translating gives CASSDPGKAEAFF.

The rearrangement links TRBV4-1 to TRBJ1-3; D is ambiguous. V was clipped by 4 bases and J by 6 bases, with 22 bases between them. Germline V gives CDR1 MGHRA, CDR2 YSYEKL. The CDR3 spans 17 residues. The CDR3 sequence is CASSPNPSTISLNTIYF. The CDR3 coding sequence is TGCGCCAGCAGCCCCAATCCCTCGACAATCTCTCTAAACACCATATATTTT.

This clone was seen just once. The chain links TRBV24-1 to TRBJ2-7; a weak D match, TRBD2 (7 bases). The CDR3 has 16 amino acids. Trimming pared 3 bases from V and 3 bases from J, leaving 17 bases between. Per the germline V gene, CDR1 is KGHDR and CDR2 is SFDVKD. The CDR3 DNA sequence: TGTGCCACCAGTGATCCAAGGGGGGGACATTTCTACGAGCAGTACTTC. Translated: CATSDPRGGHFYEQYF.

The chain links TRBV7-9 to TRBJ2-7, with TRBD1 matching 9 bases. The length of the CDR3 is 15 residues. Germline V lookup: CDR1 SEHNR, CDR2 FQNEAQ (reference sequence). Germline trimming cut 5 bases from V and 2 bases from J; bases unmatched to any gene: 7. The CDR3 DNA is TGTGCCAGCAGCCCTGGGACAGGGCTAACCTACGAGCAGTACTTC. Its translation is CASSPGTGLTYEQYF.

The chain joins TRBV19 to TRBJ1-5; D is perhaps TRBD1 (5 bases). Between the trimmed V and J ends, which lost 3 bases and 2 bases, there was a span of 11 bases. The CDR3 runs to 15 residues. CDR1 LNHDA and CDR2 SQIVND come from the germline V gene (reference sequence). CDR3 residues: CASSIGGLGNQPQHF. The CDR3 DNA sequence: TGTGCCAGTAGTATTGGGGGACTGGGCAATCAGCCCCAGCATTTT.

The chain uses TRBV7-9 and TRBJ2-5; no firm D call. Germline-derived CDR1 and CDR2 are SEHNR and FQNEAQ (reference sequence). V dropped 2 bases and J dropped 4 bases, with 8 bases sitting between them. The CDR3 is 13 residues long. Written as DNA, the CDR3 is TGTGCCAGCAGCTTACATAACGGAGAGACCCAGTACTTC. Translated, it gives CASSLHNGETQYF.

The CDR3 coding sequence is TGTGCCAGCCGCCGCAGCGCACCTATAACTTATGGCTACACCTTC. Its protein is CASRRSAPITYGYTF. V is TRBV28 and J is TRBJ1-2; no clear D. The CDR3 is made up of 15 amino acids. V was shortened by 8 bases and J by 5 bases, with 21 bases between the two germline ends. Germline loops: CDR1 MDHEN, CDR2 SYDVKM.

The chain joins TRBV12-3 or TRBV12-4 to TRBJ2-1, with a possible D match to TRBD1 (5 bases). Deletions cut 0 bases from V and 8 bases from J, with 8 bases between. This CDR3 is 13 amino acids long. The CDR3 spells CASSLATRDEQFF. CDR3 in DNA: TGTGCCAGCAGTTTAGCTACCAGGGATGAGCAGTTCTTC.

V is TRBV9 and J is TRBJ2-7; D may be TRBD1 (7 bases). Trimming pared 3 bases from V and 6 bases from J, leaving 22 bases between. CDR1 and CDR2 (germline): SGDLS, YYNGEE. The length of the CDR3 is 16 residues. This CDR3 is CASSGVAGQEGSEQYF. CDR3 nucleotide sequence: TGTGCCAGCAGCGGGGTGGCAGGACAGGAGGGTAGCGAGCAGTACTTC.

V and J are TRBV10-1 and TRBJ2-5; 11 nucleotides agree with TRBD2. Germline CDR1 WNHNN, CDR2 SYGVQD (reference sequence). This CDR3 region has 15 residues. V lost 4 bases to trimming and J lost 0 bases; unmatched junction nucleotides: 1. CDR3: CASSGTSGYQETQYF. Here the CDR3 DNA reads TGCGCCAGCAGTGGGACTAGCGGGTACCAAGAGACCCAGTACTTC.

This clone appeared once. The J gene is TRBJ1-4, the V gene TRBV19; 10 bases fit TRBD1. Germline CDR1 reads LNHDA; CDR2 reads SQIVND (reference sequence). V lost 5 bases and J lost 5; bases outside the gene matches: 5. The CDR3 has 15 residues. The CDR3, as DNA: TGTGCCAGTAGTCCCTCGGACAGGGGGAATGAAAAACTGTTTTTT. Protein sequence: CASSPSDRGNEKLFF.

The chain couples TRBV19 to TRBJ2-5; 9 nucleotides match TRBD2. Germline CDR1 reads LNHDA; CDR2 reads SQIVND (reference sequence). J gave up 4 bases and V 6 bases, and 9 bases lay outside the gene matches. This CDR3 contains 15 residues. CDR3 in DNA: TGTGCCAGTAGCAGGCTAGCGGGACGATCAGAGACCCAGTACTTC. Protein: CASSRLAGRSETQYF.

This chain links TRBV5-1 with TRBJ1-3; TRBD1 might be the D (6 bases). The CDR3 length is 16 residues. Per germline, CDR1 SGHRS and CDR2 YFSETQ. V lost 2 bases, J lost 0 bases, and 12 bases lay in between. CDR3 loop: CASSLTSGASGNTIYF. CDR3 DNA: TGCGCCAGCAGCTTAACCTCAGGGGCCTCTGGAAACACCATATATTTT.

This chain connects TRBV28 to TRBJ2-5, with 11 positions matching TRBD2. Germline CDR1 MDHEN, CDR2 SYDVKM. Trimming removed 1 base from V and 5 bases from J; junction bases left unmatched: 3. CDR3 length: 15 amino acids. CDR3 residues: CASSLYASGRETQYF. In nucleotides, the CDR3 is TGTGCCAGCAGTTTATACGCTAGCGGGAGGGAGACCCAGTACTTC.

The V gene is TRBV19, the J gene TRBJ1-2; the D gene is possibly TRBD1 (6 bases). Per germline, CDR1 LNHDA and CDR2 SQIVND (reference sequence). With 3 bases removed from V and 8 bases from J, the gap between germline ends came to 19 bases. CDR3 size: 15 residues. Here the CDR3 reads CASSIPRDGGLGYTF. The CDR3 DNA reads as TGTGCCAGTAGTATTCCCCGGGACGGGGGGCTCGGCTACACCTTC. The full variable domain, rest sourced from reference TRBV19 and TRBJ1-2, is DGGITQSPKYLFRKEGQNVTLSCEQNLNHDAMYWYRQDPGQGLRLIYYSQIVNDFQKGDIAEGYSVSREKKESFPLTVTSAQKNPTAFYLCASSIPRDGGLGYTFGSGTRLTVV.

The chain links TRBV5-1 to TRBJ1-2, with 7 positions matching TRBD1. Germline CDR1 and CDR2: SGHRS and YFSETQ. Germline trimming cut 6 bases from V and 4 bases from J; bases unmatched to any gene: 12. This CDR3 spans 15 amino acids. CDR3 sequence reads: CASTRDSSSTYGYTF. The CDR3 DNA is TGCGCCAGCACTAGGGACAGCAGCTCAACCTATGGCTACACCTTC.

This clone appeared once. A junction end diverges from the germline sequence, so it may reflect a read error. The rearrangement uses TRBV6-1 and TRBJ1-1, with TRBD1 matching over 10 bases. The germline V gene encodes CDR1 MNHNS and CDR2 SASEGT. This CDR3 is 12 amino acids long. The CDR3 spells CASGDRGLEAFF. The CDR3 DNA reads TGTGCCAGCGGTGACAGGGGGCTGGAAGCTTTCTTT.

The genes are TRBV30 and TRBJ2-3, with 8 bases lining up with TRBD2. CDR1 GTSNPN and CDR2 SVGIG come from the germline V gene (reference sequence). V gave up 8 bases and J gave up 0 bases; unmatched junction bases: 10. The CDR3 length is 15 residues. DNA for the CDR3: TGTGCCAGTAACGGACTAGCACAGAGCACAGATACGCAGTATTTT. Amino acid sequence: CASNGLAQSTDTQYF. Together with reference TRBV30 and TRBJ2-3, the CDR3 gives the full variable domain: SQTIHQWPATLVQPVGSPLSLECTVEGTSNPNLYWYRQAAGRGLQLLFYSVGIGQISSEVPQNLSASRPQDRQFILSSKKLLLSDSGFYLCASNGLAQSTDTQYFGPGTRLTVL.

This chain uses TRBV30 with TRBJ2-7; 7 positions agree with TRBD1. The CDR3 sequence is 13 residues long. Germline assignment: CDR1 GTSNPN and CDR2 SVGIG (reference sequence). The ends lost 0 bases at V and 3 bases at J; junction bases unmatched: 2. The CDR3 here is CAWSVNRGYEQYF. For the CDR3, the DNA is TGTGCCTGGAGTGTTAACAGGGGCTACGAGCAGTACTTC.

The rearrangement links TRBV10-3 to TRBJ2-7; 9 bases are a match to TRBD2. CDR3 length: 13 amino acids. V gave up 6 bases and J gave up 2 bases; unmatched junction bases: 2. Germline V gene data show CDR1 as ENHRY and CDR2 as SYGVKD. The CDR3 coding sequence is TGTGCCATCAGGACTAGCGGTGCCTACGAGCAGTACTTC. It is translated as CAIRTSGAYEQYF.

This clone is a singleton in its sample. The chain combines TRBV5-4 with TRBJ2-1; TRBD2 matches at 8 bases. CDR1 and CDR2 from the germline V gene are SGHNT and YYREEE (reference sequence). The V segment lost 7 bases and the J segment 6 bases; nucleotides outside the gene matches: 9. The CDR3 is made up of 14 amino acids. CDR3 residues: CASALAGGPNEQFF. Here the CDR3 DNA reads TGTGCCAGCGCCCTGGCGGGAGGTCCCAATGAGCAGTTCTTC.

The chain uses TRBV3-1 (or the pseudogene TRBV3-2) and TRBJ2-6; the D is unclear. In germline, CDR1 is LGHDT, CDR2 YNNKEL (reference sequence). V was trimmed by 6 bases and J by 1 base, leaving 7 bases between them. There are 14 residues in the CDR3. CDR3 region: CASRLLSGANVLTF. The CDR3 DNA follows: TGTGCCAGCAGACTACTTTCTGGGGCCAACGTCCTGACTTTC.

Of note for this clone: The sample holds other DNA sequences that translate to the same CDR3. The chain uses TRBV5-4 and TRBJ2-2; 7 bases are a match to TRBD1. The CDR3 totals 16 residues. Germline V lookup: CDR1 SGHNT, CDR2 YYREEE (reference sequence). With V trimmed by 4 bases and J by 2 bases, 8 bases remained unmatched. CDR3 region: CASSPGTALNTGELFF. CDR3 sequence (DNA): TGTGCCAGCAGCCCCGGGACAGCCTTAAACACCGGGGAGCTGTTTTTT.

The chain has TRBV30 and TRBJ1-2, with 10 nucleotides matching TRBD1. The CDR3 totals 16 residues. Germline V CDR1 and CDR2: GTSNPN, SVGIG (reference sequence). J lost 6 bases, V lost 6 bases, and 16 bases had no gene match. The CDR3 is CACFRDRGKKGDGYTF. CDR3 in DNA: TGTGCCTGCTTCCGGGACAGGGGCAAGAAGGGAGATGGCTACACCTTC. Full variable domain (rest looked up from reference TRBV30 and TRBJ1-2): SQTIHQWPATLVQPVGSPLSLECTVEGTSNPNLYWYRQAAGRGLQLLFYSVGIGQISSEVPQNLSASRPQDRQFILSSKKLLLSDSGFYLCACFRDRGKKGDGYTFGSGTRLTVV.

The DNA for the CDR3 is TGTGCCAGTAGTATCGGGGGACTAGCGGGTATGATAGCCAAAAACATTCAGTACTTC. Protein: CASSIGGLAGMIAKNIQYF. The rearrangement links TRBV19 to TRBJ2-4; 12 positions agree with TRBD2. J gave up 0 bases and V 3 bases, and 9 bases lay outside the gene matches. There are 19 residues in the CDR3. Looked up from germline, CDR1 is LNHDA and CDR2 is SQIVND (reference sequence).